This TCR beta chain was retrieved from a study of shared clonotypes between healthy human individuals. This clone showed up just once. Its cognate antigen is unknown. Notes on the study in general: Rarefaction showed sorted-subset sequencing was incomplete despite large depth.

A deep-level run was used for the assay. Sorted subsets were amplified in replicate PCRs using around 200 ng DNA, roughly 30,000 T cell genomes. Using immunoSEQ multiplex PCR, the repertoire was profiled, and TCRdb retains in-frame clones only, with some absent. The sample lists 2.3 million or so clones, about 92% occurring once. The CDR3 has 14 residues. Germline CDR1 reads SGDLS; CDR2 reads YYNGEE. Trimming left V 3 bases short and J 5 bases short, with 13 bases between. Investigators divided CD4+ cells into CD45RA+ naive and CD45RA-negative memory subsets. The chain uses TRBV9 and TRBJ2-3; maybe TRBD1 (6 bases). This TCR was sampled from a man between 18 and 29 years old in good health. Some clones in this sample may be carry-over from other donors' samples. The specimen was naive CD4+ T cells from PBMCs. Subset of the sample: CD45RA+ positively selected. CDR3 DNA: TGTGCCAGCAGCGGATACAGGGCGGGAGATACGCAGTATTTT. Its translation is CASSGYRAGDTQYF.